Listed below are T cell receptor beta chains from one sample, sequenced in a study of PD-1 blockade in classical Hodgkin lymphoma. Repertoires were generated with immunoSEQ multiplex PCR, while TCRdb's copy carries only in-frame clones and drops some. Found here are about 13,000 clones, 80% of them singletons; the top ten hold roughly 22%. The sequencing here drew on peripheral blood mononuclear cells (PBMCs), taken at baseline. The receptor source for this set is a human donor with classical Hodgkin lymphoma. CDR3s include the opening cysteine and the closing phenylalanine or tryptophan. A D gene is named only where the DNA matches it firmly. The size of a clone is reported for some rows only, either as once, few or many, or as a class for expanded clones.

clone size | J gene | D gene | V gene | CDR3 protein | CDR3 DNA
- | TRBJ2-2 | - | TRBV19 | CASSPPGSLYTGELFF | TGTGCCAGTAGTCCCCCCGGGAGTCTCTACACCGGGGAGCTGTTTTTT
- | TRBJ2-2 | - | TRBV2 | CASSEVGAGELFF | TGTGCCAGCAGTGAAGTTGGGGCCGGGGAGCTGTTTTTT
- | TRBJ2-6 | - | TRBV5-4 | CASGISGANVLTF | TGTGCCAGCGGAATCTCTGGGGCCAACGTCCTGACTTTC
few | TRBJ1-4 | TRBD1 | TRBV2 | CASNRQGFGEKLFF | TGTGCCAGCAACCGACAGGGATTTGGTGAAAAACTGTTTTTT
- | TRBJ1-2 | - | TRBV7-2 | CASSPRQRPNYGYTF | TGTGCCAGCAGCCCGAGACAAAGGCCCAACTATGGCTACACCTTC
- | TRBJ2-7 | - | TRBV11-2 | CASSLDFGLRSDEQYF | TGTGCCAGCAGCTTAGATTTTGGACTTAGGTCGGACGAGCAGTACTTC
few | TRBJ1-5 | - | TRBV18 | CASSPQSGVGQPQHF | TGTGCCAGCTCACCACAATCAGGGGTTGGTCAGCCCCAGCATTTT
- | TRBJ1-6 | - | TRBV7-2 | CASSLARQVGSPLHF | TGTGCCAGCAGCTTAGCGCGACAGGTCGGTTCACCCCTCCACTTT
once | TRBJ2-1 | - | TRBV7-2 | CASSLRGEQFF | TGTGCCAGCAGCTTAAGGGGTGAGCAGTTCTTC
- | TRBJ2-2 | - | TRBV18 | CASSLTETGELFF | TGTGCCAGCTCACTCACAGAGACCGGGGAGCTGTTTTTT
- | TRBJ2-1 | - | TRBV11-2 | CASSWGRSSYNEQFF | TGTGCCAGCAGCTGGGGGAGGAGCTCCTACAATGAGCAGTTCTTC
- | TRBJ2-7 | - | TRBV19 | CASSIRLYSYEQYF | TGTGCCAGTAGTATTCGGCTTTACTCCTACGAGCAGTACTTC
few | TRBJ2-2 | TRBD2 | TRBV10-3 | CAISGSGGARTGELFF | TGTGCCATCAGCGGTAGCGGGGGGGCACGGACCGGGGAGCTGTTTTTT
once | TRBJ1-2 | TRBD1 | TRBV11-2 | CASSPDRGANYGYTF | TGTGCCAGCAGCCCCGACAGGGGTGCTAACTATGGCTACACCTTC
- | TRBJ2-7 | - | TRBV25-1 | CASSEVGGRGSYEQYF | TGTGCCAGCAGTGAAGTCGGGGGCAGGGGCTCCTACGAGCAGTACTTC
- | TRBJ2-2 | TRBD1 | TRBV28 | CAIRQGWGGELFF | TGTGCCATAAGACAGGGGTGGGGCGGGGAGCTGTTTTTT
few | TRBJ1-5 | TRBD1 | TRBV27 | CASSQRTGAQPQHF | TGTGCCAGCAGTCAAAGGACAGGAGCACAGCCCCAGCATTTT
once | TRBJ1-2 | - | TRBV28 | CASSLLGRIYGYTF | TGTGCCAGCAGTTTACTCGGACGGATCTATGGCTACACCTTC
few | TRBJ1-2 | TRBD1 | TRBV19 | CASSIDGTGQGARGGYTF | TGTGCCAGTAGTATAGATGGGACTGGACAGGGGGCCCGTGGTGGCTACACCTTC
- | TRBJ1-2 | TRBD1 | TRBV18 | CASSPFGQGAMDYGYTF | TGTGCCAGCTCACCCTTTGGACAGGGGGCCATGGACTATGGCTACACCTTC
- | TRBJ2-7 | - | TRBV9 | CASSVGPFDEQYF | TGTGCCAGCAGCGTAGGGCCGTTTGACGAGCAGTACTTC
medium-sized | TRBJ1-5 | TRBD1 | TRBV5-8 | CASSRQGSNQPQHF | TGTGCCAGCAGCAGACAGGGAAGCAATCAGCCCCAGCATTTT
- | TRBJ2-1 | - | TRBV4-3 | CASSRHVQGYNEQFF | TGCGCCAGCAGCCGTCATGTACAGGGATACAATGAGCAGTTCTTC
- | TRBJ1-1 | TRBD1 | TRBV6-5 | CASKATGGNTEAFF | TGTGCCAGCAAGGCAACAGGGGGGAACACTGAAGCTTTCTTT
- | TRBJ2-3 | TRBD1 | TRBV28 | CASSPTQGNTDTQYF | TGTGCCAGCAGTCCTACACAGGGGAATACAGATACGCAGTATTTT
- | TRBJ2-1 | TRBD2 | TRBV7-2 | CASSWVGGAGISNEQFF | TGTGCCAGCAGCTGGGTCGGAGGAGCGGGAATCTCCAATGAGCAGTTCTTC
- | TRBJ2-7 | TRBD1 | TRBV7-9 | CASSKQGFEQYF | TGTGCCAGCAGCAAACAGGGGTTCGAGCAGTACTTC
- | TRBJ1-5 | TRBD1 | TRBV6-1 | CASSMRTGGNQPQHF | TGTGCCAGCAGCATGAGGACAGGGGGCAATCAGCCCCAGCATTTT
- | TRBJ2-1 | TRBD2 | TRBV5-1 | CASSSSGGDYNEQFF | TGCGCCAGCAGCTCTAGCGGGGGGGATTACAATGAGCAGTTCTTC
- | TRBJ1-2 | - | TRBV6-5 | CASSYSQRNYGYTF | TGTGCCAGCAGTTACTCCCAGCGTAACTATGGCTACACCTTC
medium-sized | TRBJ2-7 | TRBD1 | TRBV5-6 | CASSLVGQNNYEQYF | TGTGCCAGCAGCTTGGTGGGACAGAATAACTACGAGCAGTACTTC
- | TRBJ2-3 | - | TRBV2 | CASIGRVSKTQYF | TGTGCCAGCATCGGCAGAGTCAGTAAAACGCAGTATTTT
- | TRBJ1-3 | - | TRBV5-5 | CASSLAQLTGNTIYF | TGTGCCAGCAGCTTGGCCCAACTGACTGGAAACACCATATATTTT
- | TRBJ2-7 | - | TRBV18 | CASSPYPVSSYEQYF | TGTGCCAGCTCTCCGTATCCCGTAAGCTCCTACGAGCAGTACTTC
- | TRBJ2-3 | TRBD2 | TRBV27 | CASSPYGGGWDTQYF | TGTGCCAGCAGCCCCTATGGCGGGGGGTGGGATACGCAGTATTTT
- | TRBJ1-2 | - | TRBV29-1 | CSVAGAGGYTF | TGCAGCGTTGCTGGGGCGGGTGGCTACACCTTC
- | TRBJ1-6 | - | TRBV7-3 | CASSLVVDSPLHF | TGTGCCAGCAGCTTAGTGGTGGATTCACCCCTCCACTTT
- | TRBJ1-4 | - | TRBV18 | CASSLLGNEKLFF | TGTGCCAGCTCACTACTAGGAAATGAAAAACTGTTTTTT
- | TRBJ1-1 | - | TRBV5-5 | CASSFQDRLNTEAFF | TGTGCCAGCAGCTTCCAAGACAGGTTGAACACTGAAGCTTTCTTT
few | TRBJ1-6 | - | TRBV5-1 | CASSLNEASPLHF | TGCGCCAGCAGCTTGAACGAAGCGTCACCCCTCCACTTT
- | TRBJ2-7 | - | TRBV6-5 | CASRPTGGGYYEQYF | TGTGCCAGCAGACCTACAGGTGGGGGGTACTACGAGCAGTACTTC
- | TRBJ1-5 | - | TRBV7-8 | CASSLGGTSNQPQHF | TGTGCCAGCAGCTTAGGAGGGACTAGCAATCAGCCCCAGCATTTT